This TCR beta chain was captured by sequencing in a study of Graves' ophthalmopathy and Graves' hyperthyroidism. Study-level background: Peripheral blood was obtained at first diagnosis, ahead of any treatment. General study results and limits: Forecasting of ophthalmopathy progression by the model achieved around 68% sensitivity and 72.22% specificity.

The CDR3 extends over 14 amino acids. Trimming stripped 4 bases from V and 5 bases from J, with 15 bases between. Germline assignment: CDR1 SGHRS and CDR2 YFSETQ. In donors with ophthalmopathy, activity was moderate-to-severe, with CAS ≥3, NOSPECS ≥4 and duration under 3 months. Amplified TCR beta CDR3 regions were obtained using RNA transcripts as template. An opening RT-PCR round employed HTBI primers and preceded a second-round multiplex PCR. TCRdb reprocessed the multiplex PCR reads with MiXCR, giving one entry per CDR3 protein. The sample holds 660,000 or so distinct CDR3 sequences, about 38% seen once. This clonotype occurred many times. Its antigen is undetermined.

The clonotype originates from an adult man with Graves' ophthalmopathy. The gene calls are TRBV5-1 and TRBJ2-5, with a possible D match to TRBD2 (6 bases). Sequencing was performed on peripheral blood. The CDR3 loop is CASSKGGRAETQYF. In DNA form, the CDR3 reads TGCGCCAGCAGCAAGGGAGGCAGAGCGGAGACCCAGTACTTC. The whole variable domain, remainder taken from reference TRBV5-1 and TRBJ2-5, is KAGVTQTPRYLIKTRGQQVTLSCSPISGHRSVSWYQQTPGQGLQFLFEYFSETQRNKGNFPGRFSGRQFSNSRSEMNVSTLELGDSALYLCASSKGGRAETQYFGPGTRLLVL.